One sample yielded the 28 T cell receptor beta chains listed below, sequenced in a study of cytomegalovirus exposure and HLA in healthy donors. The PCR used 60 Vbeta and 13 Jbeta primers. Sequenced by immunoSEQ multiplex PCR; TCRdb stores in-frame clones only, minus some. The sample lists roughly 100,000 clones, 12% occurring once. The sequenced sample was PBMCs. These receptors all come from a man in his forties in good health and CMV-seropositive.

This CDR3 is CASSQDRGPGEETQYF. CDR3 DNA: TGCGCCAGCAGCCAAGATCGGGGCCCAGGGGAAGAGACCCAGTACTTC. The chain employs TRBV4-1 and TRBJ2-5, with D possibly TRBD1 on 6 matching bases. CDR3 length: 16 residues. V was pared by 0 bases and J by 3 bases, with 14 bases between. Germline values: CDR1 MGHRA, CDR2 YSYEKL.

The CDR3 reads CASSLVLAGGVYNEQFF. CDR3 coding DNA: TGCGCCAGCAGCTTAGTCCTAGCGGGAGGGGTCTACAATGAGCAGTTCTTC. The chain employs TRBV5-1 and TRBJ2-1; 12 nucleotides agree with TRBD2. CDR1 is SGHRS and CDR2 is YFSETQ in the germline V gene. The CDR3 length is 17 residues. The V gene end was trimmed by 2 bases and the J gene end by 3 bases; junction bases not matched to a gene: 6.

This clone was found a few times. V is TRBV19 and J is TRBJ1-1, with TRBD1 as a possible D gene (6 bases). This CDR3 comprises 14 residues. Between the trimmed V and J ends, which lost 6 bases and 0 bases, there was a span of 11 bases. CDR1 is LNHDA and CDR2 is SQIVND in the germline V gene (reference sequence). CDR3 in amino acids: CASSPGHMNTEAFF. DNA for the CDR3: TGTGCCAGTAGCCCGGGACACATGAACACTGAAGCTTTCTTT. The complete variable domain, with remaining parts taken from reference TRBV19 and TRBJ1-1, reads DGGITQSPKYLFRKEGQNVTLSCEQNLNHDAMYWYRQDPGQGLRLIYYSQIVNDFQKGDIAEGYSVSREKKESFPLTVTSAQKNPTAFYLCASSPGHMNTEAFFGQGTRLTVV.

This clone was observed a few times. The chain links TRBV7-8 to TRBJ2-2; D gene unclear. Trimming pared 0 bases from V and 1 base from J, leaving 3 bases between. The germline V gene has CDR1 SGHVS and CDR2 FQNEAQ. The CDR3 has 14 amino acids. DNA of the CDR3: TGTGCCAGCAGCTTAGCCAGGAACACCGGGGAGCTGTTTTTT. Protein product: CASSLARNTGELFF.

The chain couples TRBV14 to TRBJ2-5, with 9 bases fitting TRBD2. Germline CDR1 is SGHDN and CDR2 is FVKESK. The V and J ends lost 4 bases and 2 bases, in that order; junction bases with no gene match: 5. This CDR3 is built from 15 residues. CDR3 in amino acids: CASSPFSGRQETQYF. Here the CDR3 DNA reads TGTGCCAGCAGCCCTTTTAGCGGGAGACAAGAGACCCAGTACTTC.

The chain combines TRBV19 with TRBJ1-2, with TRBD1 matching 8 bases. Germline V gives CDR1 LNHDA, CDR2 SQIVND (reference sequence). CDR3 length: 15 amino acids. J lost 5 bases, V lost 7 bases, and 12 bases had no gene match. In DNA, the CDR3 is TGTGCCAGTAACACTATGGCAGGGGGCGGATATGGCTACACCTTC. As protein: CASNTMAGGGYGYTF.

In this sample, this clone turned up a few times. The genes are TRBV5-4 and TRBJ2-1, with a tentative D call TRBD2 (5 bases). The ends were cut back, 4 bases at V and 9 bases at J, with 14 bases in the middle. Germline V gives CDR1 SGHNT, CDR2 YYREEE (reference sequence). CDR3 length equals 13 residues. As DNA, the CDR3 is TGTGCCAGCAGCCCCACTAGGTCTGGTGAGCAGTTCTTC. It yields the protein CASSPTRSGEQFF.

V is TRBV29-1 and J is TRBJ2-1, with TRBD2 identical over 10 bases. V trimming: 4 bases; J trimming: 6 bases; junction bases outside the gene matches: 6. The germline V gene encodes CDR1 SQVTM and CDR2 ANQGSEA. The CDR3 is 14 amino acids. Here the CDR3 DNA reads TGCAGCGTTGCGGTAGCGGGAGGTCCCAATGAGCAGTTCTTC. Protein sequence: CSVAVAGGPNEQFF.

This chain links TRBV5-4 with TRBJ1-5; 7 nucleotides match TRBD1. The germline V gene encodes CDR1 SGHNT and CDR2 YYREEE (reference sequence). The V gene end was trimmed by 0 bases and the J gene end by 7 bases; junction bases not matched to a gene: 7. This CDR3 region has 15 residues. CDR3 loop: CASSLGQGPGQPQHF. The CDR3 DNA sequence: TGTGCCAGCAGCTTGGGACAGGGACCCGGCCAGCCCCAGCATTTT.

This chain connects TRBV28 to TRBJ2-2; the D gene is possibly TRBD1 (6 bases). Germline CDR1 and CDR2: MDHEN and SYDVKM. Trimming left V 8 bases short and J 4 bases short, with 17 bases between. This CDR3 region has 15 residues. CDR3 in DNA: TGTGCCAGCTCGTCCCCTTACAGGGCCACCGGGGAGCTGTTTTTT. This gives the protein CASSSPYRATGELFF.

This clone was counted a few times. This chain links TRBV29-1 with TRBJ2-1; 8 nucleotides agree with TRBD2. After removal of 5 bases from V and 7 bases from J, the junction contained 10 bases not matched to a gene. The CDR3 has 14 amino acids. In germline, CDR1 is SQVTM, CDR2 ANQGSEA. The CDR3 coding sequence is TGCAGCGTTCGTAGCGGGACGATGGGGAATGAGCAGTTCTTC. The encoded protein is CSVRSGTMGNEQFF.

V and J are TRBV7-9 and TRBJ2-2; TRBD1 matches at 8 bases. Germline loops: CDR1 SEHNR, CDR2 FQNEAQ (reference sequence). The V gene end was trimmed by 3 bases and the J gene end by 4 bases; junction bases not matched to a gene: 4. CDR3 length: 15 amino acids. CDR3 in DNA: TGTGCCAGCAGCTTCGGACAGGGACTCACCGGGGAGCTGTTTTTT. This gives the protein CASSFGQGLTGELFF. Combining the CDR3 with reference TRBV7-9 and TRBJ2-2 gives the whole variable domain DTGVSQNPRHKITKRGQNVTFRCDPISEHNRLYWYRQTLGQGPEFLTYFQNEAQLEKSRLLSDRFSAERPKGSFSTLEIQRTEQGDSAMYLCASSFGQGLTGELFFGEGSRLTVL.

A few counts support this clone. This chain connects TRBV14 to TRBJ1-2; weak D call: TRBD1 (6 bases). Germline V gene lookup returns CDR1 SGHDN and CDR2 FVKESK. The CDR3 contains 15 residues. V lost 3 bases, J lost 4 bases, and 15 bases lay in between. The CDR3 protein is CASSQMKGVSYGYTF. The CDR3 DNA follows: TGTGCCAGCAGCCAGATGAAGGGGGTTAGCTATGGCTACACCTTC. The full variable domain, in which reference TRBV14 and TRBJ1-2 provide the parts outside the CDR3, is EAGVTQFPSHSVIEKGQTVTLRCDPISGHDNLYWYRRVMGKEIKFLLHFVKESKQDESGMPNNRFLAERTGGTYSTLKVQPAELEDSGVYFCASSQMKGVSYGYTFGSGTRLTVV.

The chain employs TRBV4-1 and TRBJ2-7; TRBD1 might be the D (6 bases). The V gene lost 0 bases and the J gene lost 3 bases, with 15 bases spanning the gap. The CDR3 sequence is 16 residues long. CDR1 MGHRA and CDR2 YSYEKL come from the germline V gene. In DNA, the CDR3 is TGCGCCAGCAGCCAAGATCGAGACAGGAGATTCTACGAGCAGTACTTC. Amino acid sequence: CASSQDRDRRFYEQYF.

The rearrangement links TRBV6-5 to TRBJ2-7; 7 nucleotides match TRBD1. CDR3 size: 15 residues. Germline values: CDR1 MNHEY, CDR2 SVGAGI. V dropped 5 bases and J dropped 2; count of bases not matched to a gene: 9. The CDR3 sequence: CASSPGDRLTYEQYF. The CDR3 DNA is TGTGCCAGCAGTCCCGGGGACAGATTAACCTACGAGCAGTACTTC.

CDR3 DNA: TGTGCCAGTAGTAACCCGGCCCTATCCGGGGACTATGGCTACACCTTC. This sequence encodes CASSNPALSGDYGYTF. This rearrangement joins TRBV19 to TRBJ1-2; D call uncertain. Per germline, CDR1 LNHDA and CDR2 SQIVND (reference sequence). V lost 4 bases, J lost 3 bases, and 18 bases lay in between. The CDR3 is made up of 16 amino acids.

In its sample, this clone was seen a few times. The chain joins TRBV29-1 to TRBJ2-1; 8 bases align to TRBD2. The germline V gene encodes CDR1 SQVTM and CDR2 ANQGSEA. The CDR3 is made up of 13 amino acids. The trim removed 4 bases at V and 7 bases at J, leaving 6 bases unmatched. Here the CDR3 reads CSVASGPENEQFF. CDR3 coding DNA: TGCAGCGTTGCTAGCGGGCCGGAAAATGAGCAGTTCTTC.

V and J are TRBV5-1 and TRBJ1-1; 8 bases agree with TRBD1. Germline CDR1 and CDR2: SGHRS and YFSETQ. The CDR3 length is 14 residues. V shed 3 bases and J 3 bases; nucleotides not matched to a gene: 4. The CDR3 DNA sequence: TGCGCCAGCAGCTCCTCAGGGGGCGACACTGAAGCTTTCTTT. Residues: CASSSSGGDTEAFF.

J is TRBJ2-7 and V is TRBV30; TRBD2 matches 8 bases. V dropped 2 bases and J dropped 4; count of bases not matched to a gene: 7. CDR3 length: 14 amino acids. Germline V CDR1 and CDR2: GTSNPN, SVGIG (reference sequence). CDR3 in amino acids: CAWSPSGSRYEQYF. The DNA of the CDR3 is TGTGCCTGGAGTCCAAGCGGGAGTCGGTACGAGCAGTACTTC.

This chain connects TRBV5-6 to TRBJ2-3; D possibly corresponds to TRBD2 (6 bases). The CDR3 sequence is 15 residues long. The germline V and J ends were trimmed by 1 base and 5 bases, with 14 bases remaining between them. Germline V gene data show CDR1 as SGHDT and CDR2 as YYEEEE. This CDR3 reads CASSLKELARDTQYF. The CDR3 nucleotides read TGTGCCAGCAGCTTGAAGGAGCTAGCGAGAGATACGCAGTATTTT.

This clone was seen a few times. The chain employs TRBV13 and TRBJ2-2, with D perhaps matching TRBD1 (5 bases). Germline lookup yields CDR1 PRHDT and CDR2 FYEKMQ (reference sequence). The CDR3 is made up of 13 amino acids. Trimming removed 4 bases at V and 5 bases at J, with 8 bases between. CDR3 in amino acids: CASSSRATGELFF. The CDR3 DNA sequence: TGTGCCAGCAGCTCCAGGGCAACCGGGGAGCTGTTTTTT.

This clone has more than one count but fewer than ten. The chain uses TRBV9 and TRBJ1-1; no definite D call. The V end lost 8 bases, the J end lost 0 bases, and 8 bases lay between the germline ends. The germline V gene encodes CDR1 SGDLS and CDR2 YYNGEE. This CDR3 is 12 amino acids long. In nucleotides, the CDR3 is TGTGCCAGTGGGCCGCTGAACACTGAAGCTTTCTTT. Its translation is CASGPLNTEAFF.

V gene TRBV28 combines with J gene TRBJ1-5, with D possibly TRBD1 on 6 matching bases. Germline assignment: CDR1 MDHEN and CDR2 SYDVKM. The CDR3 extends over 15 amino acids. Between the trimmed V and J ends, which lost 7 bases and 7 bases, there was a span of 20 bases. The CDR3 DNA sequence: TGTGCCAGCACCCAGGGGAGACTCTCTGGGCAGCCCCAGCATTTT. Protein product: CASTQGRLSGQPQHF.

This clone was seen only a few times. The chain is built from TRBV5-4 and TRBJ2-2, with 8 bases lining up with TRBD2. From germline, CDR1 is SGHNT and CDR2 YYREEE (reference sequence). This CDR3 has 15 amino acids. V lost 7 bases, J lost 6 bases, and 11 bases stayed unmatched. CDR3: CASSPAGVRAGELFF. The CDR3 region has the DNA TGTGCCAGCTCTCCAGCGGGAGTTAGAGCCGGGGAGCTGTTTTTT.

A single count supports this clone. V and J are TRBV7-2 and TRBJ2-3; 7 bases line up with TRBD2. The CDR3 sequence is 17 residues long. Germline CDR1 and CDR2: SGHTA and FQGNSA. V trimming: 3 bases; J trimming: 0 bases; junction bases outside the gene matches: 9. CDR3 amino acids: CASSFPFRAGSTDTQYF. The DNA of the CDR3 is TGTGCCAGCAGCTTCCCGTTTAGAGCGGGGAGCACAGATACGCAGTATTTT.

The chain combines TRBV7-2 with TRBJ2-6; D call uncertain. V was pared by 6 bases and J by 0 bases, with 12 bases between. The CDR3 runs to 16 residues. The germline CDR1 and CDR2 sequences are SGHTA and FQGNSA. CDR3 in DNA: TGTGCCAGCAGTGGCACAGCAGGCTCTGGGGCCAACGTCCTGACTTTC. Amino acids: CASSGTAGSGANVLTF. Together with reference TRBV7-2 and TRBJ2-6, the CDR3 gives the full variable domain: GAGVSQSPSNKVTEKGKDVELRCDPISGHTALYWYRQSLGQGLEFLIYFQGNSAPDKSGLPSDRFSAERTGGSVSTLTIQRTQQEDSAVYLCASSGTAGSGANVLTFGAGSRLTVL.

V usage is TRBV5-1 and J usage is TRBJ1-2, with TRBD1 matching 8 bases. The CDR3 covers 13 residues. CDR1 SGHRS and CDR2 YFSETQ come from the germline V gene. Losses at the gene ends were 6 bases for V and 8 bases for J; bases not matched to a gene: 9. CDR3 DNA: TGCGCCAGCAACACAGGGGGGGGCTACGGCTACACCTTC. Translated, it gives CASNTGGGYGYTF.

The chain is built from TRBV11-3 and TRBJ2-1, with 13 bases lining up with TRBD2. In germline, CDR1 is SGHNT, CDR2 YENEEA. V lost 5 bases, J lost 8 bases, and 9 bases stayed unmatched. The CDR3 spans 16 residues. In nucleotides, the CDR3 is TGTGCCAGCAGCCTAGCGGGACTAGCGGGAAACGATGAGCAGTTCTTC. This encodes CASSLAGLAGNDEQFF.